This entry lists 15 T cell receptor beta chains sequenced from one sample in a study of response to subunit inactivated influenza vaccine. TCRdb re-called the RT-PCR reads with MiXCR, one entry per CDR3 protein. The repertoire includes hundreds of thousands of distinct CDR3 sequences, approximately 14% of them detected once, and 5.5% to 7% sits in the top ten. Sequencing was performed on PBMCs from blood, taken about 14 days before vaccination. These receptors originate from a man in his fifties who received an inactivated influenza vaccine.

The gene calls are TRBV19 and TRBJ2-2; 10 bases agree with TRBD1. The V gene's germline CDR1 is LNHDA and CDR2 SQIVND (reference sequence). The CDR3 covers 15 residues. Trimming removed 5 bases from V and 6 bases from J; junction bases left unmatched: 6. The CDR3, as DNA: TGTGCCAGTAGTTATTGGACAGGGGGGTCCGGGGAGCTGTTTTTT. This encodes CASSYWTGGSGELFF.

In its sample, this clonotype was seen a few times. V is TRBV4-1 and J is TRBJ1-4; 9 bases are a match to TRBD1. The CDR3 extends over 15 amino acids. The V and J ends lost 4 bases and 7 bases, in that order; junction bases with no gene match: 7. The germline gives CDR1 MGHRA, CDR2 YSYEKL. The CDR3 is CASSLPGTGFEKLFF. The CDR3 DNA sequence: TGCGCCAGCAGCCTTCCCGGGACAGGGTTTGAAAAACTGTTTTTT.

In its sample, this clonotype was seen a few times. The chain recombines TRBV29-1 with TRBJ2-3, with 8 nucleotides matching TRBD1. The CDR3 is made up of 18 amino acids. The V and J ends lost 0 bases and 2 bases, in that order; junction bases with no gene match: 13. Per the germline V gene, CDR1 is SQVTM and CDR2 is ANQGSEA. CDR3 region: CSVEDQDREVFPTDTQYF. DNA for the CDR3: TGCAGCGTTGAAGACCAGGACAGGGAGGTGTTCCCCACAGATACGCAGTATTTT.

This chain links TRBV29-1 with TRBJ2-7; TRBD2 agrees at 10 bases. The germline CDR1 and CDR2 sequences are SQVTM and ANQGSEA. V shed 1 base, J shed 2 bases, and the junction held 5 bases outside the gene matches. This CDR3 contains 15 residues. The DNA for the CDR3 is TGCAGCGTTGAAGGGACTAGCGGCCGCGCCTACGAGCAGTACTTC. Protein sequence: CSVEGTSGRAYEQYF.

This clonotype showed up just a few times. The chain couples TRBV3-1 to TRBJ2-7; 7 nucleotides match TRBD1. Germline V gene lookup returns CDR1 LGHDT and CDR2 YNNKEL (reference sequence). The V segment lost 0 bases and the J segment 1 base; nucleotides outside the gene matches: 9. The CDR3 totals 17 residues. CDR3 nucleotides: TGTGCCAGCAGCCAAGATCCGGGACAGTTTTTTTCCTACGAGCAGTACTTC. Encoded protein: CASSQDPGQFFSYEQYF.

This clonotype was detected only a few times. The J gene is TRBJ2-3, the V gene TRBV20-1; D possibly uses TRBD1 or TRBD2 (5 bases each). V was cut by 6 bases and J by 6 bases, with 13 bases left in between. Germline V gene lookup returns CDR1 DFQATT and CDR2 SNEGSKA (reference sequence). The CDR3 consists of 12 residues. Written as DNA, the CDR3 is TGCAGTGCCCCGAAGTGGGGGGATACGCAGTATTTT. Residues: CSAPKWGDTQYF.

This clonotype occurred a few times. This chain connects TRBV20-1 to TRBJ2-5; possible D gene TRBD2, 6 bases. Per germline, CDR1 DFQATT and CDR2 SNEGSKA (reference sequence). V was pared by 0 bases and J by 4 bases, with 24 bases between. The CDR3 totals 18 residues. The CDR3 nucleotides are TGCAGTGCTAGAGAGGGGATAGCGGAAGACAACCGAAGAGAGACCCAGTACTTC. Translating it yields CSAREGIAEDNRRETQYF.

This clonotype came up many times. The chain couples TRBV10-3 to TRBJ1-2, with 8 bases identical to TRBD1. Germline CDR1 and CDR2: ENHRY and SYGVKD. This CDR3 has 12 residues. The junction had 7 bases not matched to a gene; V was cut back by 8 bases and J by 8 bases. The CDR3 DNA sequence: TGTGCCATCTCCGGGACAGGAAGGGGCTACACCTTC. Amino acids: CAISGTGRGYTF.

This clonotype has only a few counts. This chain links TRBV30 with TRBJ1-5; D is uncertain. The CDR3 runs to 14 residues. Germline V CDR1 and CDR2: GTSNPN, SVGIG (reference sequence). Trimming shortened V by 2 bases and J by 0 bases, and 8 bases separated the two germline ends. CDR3 DNA sequence: TGTGCCTGGAGTCCCGGCCTTAGCAATCAGCCCCAGCATTTT. Its protein is CAWSPGLSNQPQHF.

This clonotype has ten or more counts. The V and J genes are TRBV7-2 and TRBJ2-3; perhaps D is TRBD1 or TRBD2 (5 bases each). V was shortened by 5 bases and J by 6 bases, with 9 bases between the two germline ends. Germline assignment: CDR1 SGHTA and CDR2 FQGNSA. This CDR3 contains 12 residues. CDR3 residues: CASSNGADTQYF. The DNA of the CDR3 is TGTGCCAGCAGCAACGGGGCGGATACGCAGTATTTT.

This clonotype appeared a few times. This rearrangement joins TRBV28 to TRBJ2-3; TRBD1 matches 7 bases. The V segment lost 6 bases and the J segment 4 bases; nucleotides outside the gene matches: 7. CDR1 and CDR2 (germline): MDHEN, SYDVKM. The length of the CDR3 is 14 residues. The DNA of the CDR3 is TGTGCCAGCAGCCCAGACAGGGTACCAGATACGCAGTATTTT. Amino acid sequence: CASSPDRVPDTQYF.

This clonotype was observed at least ten times. This chain connects TRBV9 to TRBJ2-7; 9 bases line up with TRBD1. Germline CDR1 SGDLS, CDR2 YYNGEE. Losses at the gene ends were 4 bases for V and 5 bases for J; bases not matched to a gene: 4. CDR3 length: 13 residues. The chain's CDR3 is CASSQGQGDEQYF. CDR3 sequence (DNA): TGTGCCAGCAGCCAGGGACAGGGAGACGAGCAGTACTTC.

The chain uses TRBV5-1 and TRBJ2-3; TRBD1 matches 9 bases. In germline, CDR1 is SGHRS, CDR2 YFSETQ. The CDR3 loop spans 15 amino acids. The trim removed 1 base at V and 4 bases at J, leaving 4 bases unmatched. In DNA form, the CDR3 reads TGCGCCAGCAGCTTGCGGACAGGGGTCGCAGATACGCAGTATTTT. This gives the protein CASSLRTGVADTQYF.

V and J are TRBV15 and TRBJ2-6; D is unclear. This CDR3 is 14 amino acids long. V lost 3 bases and J lost 2, with 5 bases in between. In germline, CDR1 is LNHNV, CDR2 YYDKDF (reference sequence). The CDR3 DNA follows: TGTGCCACCAGCAGCTTCGCTGGGGCCAACGTCCTGACTTTC. It encodes CATSSFAGANVLTF.

This clonotype was observed many times. The rearrangement joins TRBV15 to TRBJ2-5, with 8 bases identical to TRBD2. Germline CDR1 and CDR2: LNHNV and YYDKDF (reference sequence). The CDR3 is 14 amino acids. The CDR3 DNA reads as TGTGCGACTAACACGGGGGGGATTCAAGAGACCCAGTACTTC. This encodes CATNTGGIQETQYF.